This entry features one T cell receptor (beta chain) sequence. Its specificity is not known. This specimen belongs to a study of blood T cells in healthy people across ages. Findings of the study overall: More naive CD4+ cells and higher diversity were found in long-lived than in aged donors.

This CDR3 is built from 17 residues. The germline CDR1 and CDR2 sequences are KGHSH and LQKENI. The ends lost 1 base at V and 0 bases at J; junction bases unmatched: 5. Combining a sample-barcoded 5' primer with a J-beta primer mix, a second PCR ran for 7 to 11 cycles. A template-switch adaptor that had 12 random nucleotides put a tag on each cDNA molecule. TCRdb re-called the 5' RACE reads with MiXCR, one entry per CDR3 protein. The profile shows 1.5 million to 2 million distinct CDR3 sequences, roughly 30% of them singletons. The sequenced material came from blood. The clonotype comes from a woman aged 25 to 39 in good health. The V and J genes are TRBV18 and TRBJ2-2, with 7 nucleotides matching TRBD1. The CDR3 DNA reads TGTGCCAGCTCACCACTTAGAACAGGGGCGAACACCGGGGAGCTGTTTTTT. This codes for CASSPLRTGANTGELFF.